These T cell receptor beta chains were read from a single sample in a study of T cell responses to AZD1222 COVID-19 vaccine. Only in-frame clones appear in the TCRdb table, and some are missing; sequencing was by immunoSEQ multiplex PCR. The data show under 120,000 clones, with about 93% seen just once and roughly 2% held by the top ten. The material sequenced was peripheral blood, taken on day 0 of AZD1222 vaccination. The source of these receptors is an adult in good health. Each CDR3 is given with its conserved first and last residue. The D gene is left open where the match is weak. Some rows mark clone size as missing; the rest say once, few, many or name a class of expanded clone.

clone size: .
J gene: TRBJ1-1
D gene: .
V gene: TRBV5-6
CDR3 protein: CASSEEQGAPTEAFF
CDR3 DNA: TGTGCCAGCAGCGAAGAACAGGGTGCCCCCACTGAAGCTTTCTTT

clone size: .
J gene: TRBJ2-5
D gene: .
V gene: TRBV19
CDR3 protein: CASASTASPETQYF
CDR3 DNA: TGTGCCAGTGCGTCGACTGCGTCCCCAGAGACCCAGTACTTC

clone size: .
J gene: TRBJ1-1
D gene: .
V gene: TRBV2
CDR3 protein: CASSYGPPPWTEAFF
CDR3 DNA: TGTGCCAGCAGTTACGGGCCTCCCCCGTGGACTGAAGCTTTCTTT

clone size: .
J gene: TRBJ1-4
D gene: TRBD1
V gene: TRBV12-3/TRBV12-4
CDR3 protein: CASWAGGSEKLFF
CDR3 DNA: TGTGCCAGCTGGGCAGGGGGGAGCGAAAAACTGTTTTTT

clone size: once
J gene: TRBJ1-3
D gene: .
V gene: TRBV6-2/TRBV6-3
CDR3 protein: CASSTWTVRESSGNTIYF
CDR3 DNA: TGTGCCAGCAGTACCTGGACGGTCCGAGAAAGCTCTGGAAACACCATATATTTT

clone size: .
J gene: TRBJ1-1
D gene: .
V gene: TRBV12-3/TRBV12-4
CDR3 protein: CASSFGANTEAFF
CDR3 DNA: TGTGCCAGCAGTTTCGGAGCGAACACTGAAGCTTTCTTT

clone size: .
J gene: TRBJ2-3
D gene: .
V gene: TRBV7-2
CDR3 protein: CASSFPATGAGDTQYF
CDR3 DNA: TGTGCCAGCAGCTTCCCGGCGACGGGGGCCGGAGATACGCAGTATTTT

clone size: .
J gene: TRBJ2-1
D gene: TRBD2
V gene: TRBV7-7
CDR3 protein: CASSPRLAGDNEQFF
CDR3 DNA: TGTGCTAGCAGTCCGCGACTAGCGGGAGACAATGAGCAGTTCTTC

clone size: .
J gene: TRBJ1-2
D gene: .
V gene: TRBV28
CDR3 protein: CASLSKIISLYGYTF
CDR3 DNA: TGTGCCAGCTTGTCGAAGATAATAAGCCTCTATGGCTACACCTTC

clone size: .
J gene: TRBJ2-1
D gene: .
V gene: TRBV27
CDR3 protein: CASSLGQNEQFF
CDR3 DNA: TGTGCCAGCAGTTTGGGCCAGAATGAGCAGTTCTTC

clone size: once
J gene: TRBJ2-2
D gene: .
V gene: TRBV19
CDR3 protein: CASSIGYLKGELFF
CDR3 DNA: TGTGCCAGTAGTATAGGGTATCTGAAAGGGGAGCTGTTTTTT

clone size: .
J gene: TRBJ1-5
D gene: TRBD1
V gene: TRBV3-1/TRBV3-2
CDR3 protein: CASSHAGTGSQPQHF
CDR3 DNA: TGTGCCAGCAGCCACGCCGGGACAGGGAGTCAGCCCCAGCATTTT

clone size: .
J gene: TRBJ1-1
D gene: TRBD1
V gene: TRBV10-1
CDR3 protein: CASSESRQGRAEAFF
CDR3 DNA: TGCGCCAGCAGTGAGTCCCGACAGGGGAGGGCTGAAGCTTTCTTT

clone size: .
J gene: TRBJ1-1
D gene: .
V gene: TRBV19
CDR3 protein: CASSVRVGIKNTEAFF
CDR3 DNA: TGTGCCAGTAGCGTAAGGGTAGGCATTAAGAACACTGAAGCTTTCTTT

clone size: .
J gene: TRBJ1-4
D gene: TRBD1
V gene: TRBV5-1
CDR3 protein: CASTRGRTNEKLFF
CDR3 DNA: TGCGCCAGCACAAGGGGGCGGACTAATGAAAAACTGTTTTTT

clone size: once
J gene: TRBJ1-1
D gene: .
V gene: TRBV28
CDR3 protein: CASSFTEAFF
CDR3 DNA: TGTGCCAGCAGTTTTACTGAAGCTTTCTTT

clone size: .
J gene: TRBJ1-2
D gene: .
V gene: TRBV5-4
CDR3 protein: CASTDPGYYGYTF
CDR3 DNA: TGTGCCAGCACCGACCCGGGTTACTATGGCTACACCTTC

clone size: .
J gene: TRBJ2-2
D gene: .
V gene: TRBV19
CDR3 protein: CASSLPGLTLTGELFF
CDR3 DNA: TGTGCCAGTAGTCTCCCGGGACTGACGTTGACCGGGGAGCTGTTTTTT

clone size: .
J gene: TRBJ1-3
D gene: .
V gene: TRBV19
CDR3 protein: CASSMWAKSSGNTIYF
CDR3 DNA: TGTGCCAGTAGTATGTGGGCCAAGAGCTCTGGAAACACCATATATTTT

clone size: .
J gene: TRBJ2-5
D gene: TRBD1
V gene: TRBV20-1
CDR3 protein: CSASSPDTGGGETQYF
CDR3 DNA: TGCAGTGCTAGTTCGCCAGACACAGGGGGCGGAGAGACCCAGTACTTC

clone size: .
J gene: TRBJ2-7
D gene: .
V gene: TRBV4-1
CDR3 protein: CASSQAFGDSKWESYEQYF
CDR3 DNA: TGCGCCAGCAGCCAAGCCTTTGGGGACTCAAAGTGGGAGAGCTACGAGCAGTACTTC

clone size: .
J gene: TRBJ1-1
D gene: .
V gene: TRBV18
CDR3 protein: CASSPLTNTEAFF
CDR3 DNA: TGTGCCAGCTCACCACTGACGAACACTGAAGCTTTCTTT

clone size: .
J gene: TRBJ1-4
D gene: .
V gene: TRBV7-9
CDR3 protein: CASSLFGGREEKLFF
CDR3 DNA: TGTGCCAGCAGCTTATTTGGCGGGCGGGAAGAAAAACTGTTTTTT

clone size: .
J gene: TRBJ2-1
D gene: .
V gene: TRBV4-1
CDR3 protein: CASSQEFTGASYHLEQFF
CDR3 DNA: TGCGCCAGCAGCCAAGAGTTTACGGGAGCATCTTACCACCTTGAGCAGTTCTTC

clone size: .
J gene: TRBJ1-2
D gene: TRBD1
V gene: TRBV11-2
CDR3 protein: CASSPLGQGIPYYGYTF
CDR3 DNA: TGTGCCAGCAGCCCACTGGGACAGGGAATTCCATACTATGGCTACACCTTC

clone size: .
J gene: TRBJ1-1
D gene: TRBD1
V gene: TRBV7-7
CDR3 protein: CASSAGQTNTEAFF
CDR3 DNA: TGTGCCAGCAGCGCGGGACAGACGAACACTGAAGCTTTCTTT

clone size: .
J gene: TRBJ2-1
D gene: .
V gene: TRBV2
CDR3 protein: CASRDKVVYNEQFF
CDR3 DNA: TGTGCCAGCAGGGATAAGGTCGTCTACAATGAGCAGTTCTTC

clone size: .
J gene: TRBJ2-7
D gene: TRBD2
V gene: TRBV23-1
CDR3 protein: CASSIRFREGFYEQYF
CDR3 DNA: TGCGCCAGCAGTATTAGATTCAGGGAGGGCTTCTACGAGCAGTACTTC

clone size: .
J gene: TRBJ1-1
D gene: .
V gene: TRBV20-1
CDR3 protein: CSAEGTEAFF
CDR3 DNA: TGCAGTGCTGAGGGCACTGAAGCTTTCTTT

clone size: .
J gene: TRBJ1-1
D gene: TRBD1
V gene: TRBV5-1
CDR3 protein: CASSAGQGRTTEAFF
CDR3 DNA: TGCGCCAGCAGCGCAGGACAGGGGAGGACCACTGAAGCTTTCTTT

clone size: .
J gene: TRBJ2-1
D gene: .
V gene: TRBV24-1
CDR3 protein: CATSDLLDGSNEQFF
CDR3 DNA: TGTGCCACCAGTGATTTGCTAGACGGGAGCAATGAGCAGTTCTTC

clone size: .
J gene: TRBJ1-1
D gene: .
V gene: TRBV5-6
CDR3 protein: CASSPRNTEAFF
CDR3 DNA: TGTGCCAGCAGCCCGCGGAATACTGAAGCTTTCTTT

clone size: .
J gene: TRBJ1-1
D gene: .
V gene: TRBV5-1
CDR3 protein: CASSGGGGMKNTEAFF
CDR3 DNA: TGCGCCAGCAGCGGTGGTGGGGGGATGAAGAACACTGAAGCTTTCTTT

clone size: .
J gene: TRBJ1-1
D gene: .
V gene: TRBV25-1
CDR3 protein: CASSESAGTGAFF
CDR3 DNA: TGTGCCAGCAGTGAAAGTGCAGGGACGGGAGCTTTCTTT

clone size: .
J gene: TRBJ1-2
D gene: TRBD1
V gene: TRBV6-5
CDR3 protein: CASSYPTRDSNYGYTF
CDR3 DNA: TGTGCCAGCAGTTACCCAACTAGGGACAGCAACTATGGCTACACCTTC